This T cell receptor (beta chain) was recovered during a study of PD-L1 blockade in urothelial cancer. Turning to the study itself: About 85% of the 29 patients were men whose urothelial cancer was bladder-origin. Blood analysis was done at 3 weeks (second dose) and 6 weeks after treatment began.

Libraries were prepared by immunoSEQ multiplex PCR; TCRdb keeps only in-frame clonotypes and omits some of them. The table lists roughly 41,000 clones, 82% of them singletons. The CDR3 extends over 16 amino acids. V gave up 2 bases and J gave up 6 bases, with 14 bases separating them. From germline, CDR1 is SGHVS and CDR2 FQNEAQ. Sequenced material: PBMCs, taken around atezolizumab (anti-PD-L1) treatment. This sequence was found in a man aged 55 to 70 with urothelial cancer. The chain joins TRBV7-8 to TRBJ1-6; tentative D call: TRBD1 (6 bases). DNA for the CDR3: TGTGCCAGCAGCTTAACTCAGGGGCTTTTTAATTCACCCCTCCACTTT. It specifies CASSLTQGLFNSPLHF.